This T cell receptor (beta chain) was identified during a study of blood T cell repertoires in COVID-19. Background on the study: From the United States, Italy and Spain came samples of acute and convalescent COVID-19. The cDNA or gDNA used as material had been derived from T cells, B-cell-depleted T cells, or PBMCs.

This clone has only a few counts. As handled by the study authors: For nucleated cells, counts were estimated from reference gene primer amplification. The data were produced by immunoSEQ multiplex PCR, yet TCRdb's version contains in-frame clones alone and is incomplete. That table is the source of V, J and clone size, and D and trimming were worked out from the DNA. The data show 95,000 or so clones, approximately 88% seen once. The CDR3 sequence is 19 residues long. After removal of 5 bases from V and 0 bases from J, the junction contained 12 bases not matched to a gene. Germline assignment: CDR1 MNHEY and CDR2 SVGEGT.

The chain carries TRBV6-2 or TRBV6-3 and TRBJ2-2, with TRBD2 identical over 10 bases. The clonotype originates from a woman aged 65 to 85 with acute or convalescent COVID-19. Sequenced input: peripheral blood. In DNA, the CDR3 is TGTGCCAGCAGTCTATCAGTGTGGACTAGCGGAGCGAACACCGGGGAGCTGTTTTTT. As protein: CASSLSVWTSGANTGELFF.